Shown below are 25 T cell receptor beta chains from a single sample sequenced in a study of T cell changes during pregnancy in multiple sclerosis. Only in-frame clones appear in the TCRdb table, and some are missing; sequencing was by immunoSEQ multiplex PCR. The table shows around 37,000 clones, with around 92% occurring only once. Here the sequenced sample was CD8+ T cells from peripheral blood mononuclear cells, taken before pregnancy. The receptors derive from a female donor with multiple sclerosis, enrolled in a pregnancy study.

The V and J genes are TRBV27 and TRBJ2-5, with 10 bases lining up with TRBD2. The CDR3 covers 16 residues. V lost 2 bases to trimming and J lost 5 bases; unmatched junction nucleotides: 8. Germline V gives CDR1 MNHEY, CDR2 SMNVEV (reference sequence). This CDR3 is CASSLSGGAAGETQYF. In nucleotides, the CDR3 is TGTGCCAGCAGTTTAAGCGGGGGGGCAGCTGGTGAGACCCAGTACTTC.

The J gene is TRBJ1-2, the V gene TRBV29-1; D remains unclear. The CDR3 is 15 amino acids. V lost 2 bases to trimming and J lost 4 bases, with 17 bases between them. Germline CDR1 is SQVTM and CDR2 is ANQGSEA. The CDR3 DNA reads as TGCAGCGTTGAAACAAGAGGGTCCCTTGGCTATGGCTACACCTTC. Residues: CSVETRGSLGYGYTF.

The rearrangement links TRBV9 to TRBJ1-4; TRBD1 might be the D (6 bases). Germline V lookup: CDR1 SGDLS, CDR2 YYNGEE. V lost 7 bases to trimming and J lost 10 bases, with 26 bases between them. The CDR3 loop spans 16 amino acids. In DNA, the CDR3 is TGTGCCAGCTCTGGGGGGGACATTTCTTCAGGAGGAAAACTGTTTTTT. Protein: CASSGGDISSGGKLFF.

V and J are TRBV6-4 and TRBJ1-5, with 8 bases that match TRBD1. The trim removed 5 bases at V and 7 bases at J, leaving 10 bases unmatched. There are 15 residues in the CDR3. Germline V gives CDR1 MRHNA, CDR2 SNTAGT. The CDR3 protein is CASSPGGDGVQPQHF. CDR3 bases: TGTGCCAGCAGTCCAGGGGGCGACGGGGTGCAGCCCCAGCATTTT.

This clone appeared a single time. This chain connects TRBV14 to TRBJ2-5, with 9 nucleotides matching TRBD1. The germline V gene has CDR1 SGHDN and CDR2 FVKESK. CDR3 length: 15 residues. V was clipped by 2 bases and J by 4 bases; unmatched bases: 5. The CDR3 region has the DNA TGTGCCAGCAGCCAATTCTCGGACAGGGGAGAGACCCAGTACTTC. The encoded protein is CASSQFSDRGETQYF.

V is TRBV27 and J is TRBJ2-7; 8 bases fit TRBD2. The CDR3 length is 15 residues. Trimming at V came to 5 bases and at J to 8 bases, leaving 14 bases not matched to a gene. Germline V gene lookup returns CDR1 MNHEY and CDR2 SMNVEV (reference sequence). CDR3 bases: TGTGCCAGCAGTCCCGCTGGCCTAGCGGGTTATCAGCAGTACTTC. The encoded protein is CASSPAGLAGYQQYF.

This clone has just one count. V is TRBV28 and J is TRBJ1-2, with a weak D call TRBD1 (5 bases). The germline V and J ends were trimmed by 2 bases and 2 bases, with 9 bases remaining between them. CDR3 length equals 14 residues. The germline V gene has CDR1 MDHEN and CDR2 SYDVKM. This CDR3 is CASSLGPGNYGYTF. For the CDR3, the DNA is TGTGCCAGCAGTTTAGGTCCAGGGAACTATGGCTACACCTTC.

V usage is TRBV6-1 and J usage is TRBJ2-2; TRBD2 matches 8 bases. This CDR3 spans 12 amino acids. Germline CDR1 reads MNHNS; CDR2 reads SASEGT. V was clipped by 8 bases and J by 7 bases; unmatched bases: 3. The CDR3 reads CASGLAGGELFF. The CDR3 DNA follows: TGTGCCAGCGGGCTAGCGGGCGGGGAGCTGTTTTTT.

The V and J genes are TRBV9 and TRBJ1-1, with 9 bases identical to TRBD1. The CDR3 loop spans 15 amino acids. V shed 4 bases and J 2 bases; nucleotides not matched to a gene: 6. Germline V lookup: CDR1 SGDLS, CDR2 YYNGEE. CDR3 DNA sequence: TGTGCCAGCAGCCCATACAGGGGGCTCAACACTGAAGCTTTCTTT. Translation: CASSPYRGLNTEAFF.

V and J are TRBV9 and TRBJ2-5, with D possibly being TRBD2 (6 bases). The germline CDR1 and CDR2 sequences are SGDLS and YYNGEE. The CDR3 has 15 residues. V lost 2 bases and J 0 bases, leaving 11 bases between the germline ends. CDR3 DNA sequence: TGTGCCAGCAGCGTTAGCGGAGCTAACCAAGAGACCCAGTACTTC. Its translation is CASSVSGANQETQYF.

The rearrangement joins TRBV4-2 to TRBJ2-3, with unresolved D. Germline V CDR1 and CDR2: LGHNA, YNFKEQ. The CDR3 is 13 residues long. Trimming pared 0 bases from V and 5 bases from J, leaving 6 bases between. The DNA of the CDR3 is TGTGCCAGCAGCCAAGATAGGAGAGATACGCAGTATTTT. Amino acids: CASSQDRRDTQYF.

The chain has TRBV9 and TRBJ2-1, with 7 nucleotides matching TRBD2. Losses at the gene ends were 7 bases for V and 6 bases for J; bases not matched to a gene: 1. This CDR3 comprises 11 residues. Looked up from germline, CDR1 is SGDLS and CDR2 is YYNGEE. The CDR3 DNA follows: TGTGCCAGCGGGGGGGTCAATGAGCAGTTCTTC. Protein: CASGGVNEQFF.

This clone was observed a single time. The rearrangement links TRBV6-5 to TRBJ1-1, with D unclear. This CDR3 spans 13 amino acids. Trimming pared 6 bases from V and 1 base from J, leaving 9 bases between. The germline gives CDR1 MNHEY, CDR2 SVGAGI. The CDR3 spells CASSVAENTEAFF. The CDR3 bases are TGTGCCAGCAGCGTTGCAGAGAACACTGAAGCTTTCTTT.

The gene calls are TRBV13 and TRBJ2-5, with 8 positions matching TRBD1. Germline assignment: CDR1 PRHDT and CDR2 FYEKMQ (reference sequence). Unmatched junction bases numbered 1, after V lost 0 bases and J lost 4 bases. The CDR3 runs 14 residues. CDR3 nucleotide sequence: TGTGCCAGCAGCTTAGGAACAGGGGGAGAGACCCAGTACTTC. It yields the protein CASSLGTGGETQYF.

The chain couples TRBV7-9 to TRBJ1-2; 10 nucleotides line up with TRBD1. Germline assignment: CDR1 SEHNR and CDR2 FQNEAQ (reference sequence). Trimming cost V 3 bases and J 4 bases; bases outside gene matches: 5. The CDR3 length is 15 residues. The chain's CDR3 is CASSLAGTGAYGYTF. The CDR3 coding sequence is TGTGCCAGCAGCTTGGCCGGGACAGGGGCCTATGGCTACACCTTC.

The chain links TRBV6-4 to TRBJ2-1, with a weak D call TRBD2 (6 bases). The CDR3 runs 14 residues. Trimming stripped 3 bases from V and 6 bases from J, with 12 bases between. The germline V gene encodes CDR1 MRHNA and CDR2 SNTAGT. CDR3 in amino acids: CASSEGDSSNEQFF. Here the CDR3 DNA reads TGTGCCAGCAGTGAGGGGGACTCGTCCAATGAGCAGTTCTTC.

This clone was counted a single time. V is TRBV27 and J is TRBJ2-3; 11 nucleotides line up with TRBD2. The length of the CDR3 is 16 residues. The germline gives CDR1 MNHEY, CDR2 SMNVEV (reference sequence). Unmatched junction bases numbered 10, after V lost 4 bases and J lost 7 bases. The CDR3 DNA is TGTGCCAGCAGTTGGGGTTTAGCGGGAGGGCCTAATACGCAGTATTTT. Protein: CASSWGLAGGPNTQYF.

This clone has more than one count but fewer than ten. The chain joins TRBV6-5 to TRBJ2-7; D unresolved. In germline, CDR1 is MNHEY, CDR2 SVGAGI. The CDR3 is made up of 15 amino acids. Trimming took off 6 bases at V and 5 bases at J, with 20 bases between the two ends. The CDR3 reads CASSPKDEAYDEQYF. The CDR3 DNA sequence: TGTGCCAGCAGCCCGAAAGACGAGGCCTACGACGAGCAGTACTTC.

V gene TRBV7-2 combines with J gene TRBJ1-1; 9 bases line up with TRBD1. The CDR3 is 15 residues long. From germline, CDR1 is SGHTA and CDR2 FQGNSA. J was trimmed by 1 base and V by 6 bases; bases with no gene match: 6. The chain's CDR3 is CASSSPGQGNTEAFF. The CDR3 DNA reads as TGTGCCAGCAGTTCTCCGGGACAGGGGAACACTGAAGCTTTCTTT.

The V and J genes are TRBV7-2 and TRBJ2-7; D is undetermined. Germline V gene sequence: CDR1 SGHTA, CDR2 FQGNSA. The CDR3 consists of 11 residues. Between the trimmed V and J ends, which lost 6 bases and 5 bases, there was a span of 8 bases. The CDR3, as DNA: TGTGCCAGCAGTTCCCCAAACGAGCAGTACTTC. This sequence encodes CASSSPNEQYF. The variable domain in full, with the rest retrieved from reference TRBV7-2 and TRBJ2-7, is GAGVSQSPSNKVTEKGKDVELRCDPISGHTALYWYRQSLGQGLEFLIYFQGNSAPDKSGLPSDRFSAERTGGSVSTLTIQRTQQEDSAVYLCASSSPNEQYFGPGTRLTVT.

The V and J genes are TRBV27 and TRBJ1-1; the D gene is possibly TRBD1 (6 bases). V was pared by 6 bases and J by 4 bases, with 18 bases between. This CDR3 has 15 residues. Germline values: CDR1 MNHEY, CDR2 SMNVEV (reference sequence). The CDR3 DNA reads TGTGCCAGCAGCCTCTCTTTCAGGGGTTCCACTGAAGCTTTCTTT. It specifies CASSLSFRGSTEAFF.

The J gene is TRBJ1-2, the V gene TRBV18; D is uncertain. The CDR3 loop spans 14 amino acids. CDR1 and CDR2 from the germline V gene are KGHSH and LQKENI. V lost 8 bases and J 7 bases, leaving 20 bases between the germline ends. CDR3 protein: CASTRSGLVGGYTF. The CDR3 DNA reads TGTGCCAGCACAAGGTCAGGCCTTGTGGGTGGCTACACCTTC.

This clone came up a few times. The V call is TRBV6-1, the J call TRBJ2-2, with TRBD1 matching over 7 bases. The germline V gene encodes CDR1 MNHNS and CDR2 SASEGT. The junction had 7 bases not matched to a gene; V was cut back by 9 bases and J by 3 bases. The CDR3 spans 14 residues. The CDR3 DNA reads TGTGCCAGTTCGGGACAGCCGGACACCGGGGAGCTGTTTTTT. Amino acids: CASSGQPDTGELFF.

The chain combines TRBV7-9 with TRBJ2-7, with 8 bases that match TRBD1. This CDR3 contains 15 residues. Germline CDR1 reads SEHNR; CDR2 reads FQNEAQ (reference sequence). V was pared by 0 bases and J by 3 bases, with 4 bases of the junction left unmatched. CDR3 in DNA: TGTGCCAGCAGCTTAGCTGGACAGGGTAGCTACGAGCAGTACTTC. It codes for CASSLAGQGSYEQYF.

The J gene is TRBJ2-1, the V gene TRBV5-4; tentatively, D is TRBD2 (6 bases). Germline-derived CDR1 and CDR2 are SGHNT and YYREEE (reference sequence). Trimming stripped 4 bases from V and 9 bases from J, with 8 bases between. The CDR3 consists of 11 residues. The chain's CDR3 is CASSATSEQFF. CDR3 in DNA: TGTGCCAGCAGCGCGACTAGTGAGCAGTTCTTC.